The 16 T cell receptor beta chains below were found in one sample sequenced in a study of blood T cells in healthy people across ages (dated by TCRdb to between 2015 and 2016). Library preparation used 5' RACE. The instrument was an Illumina HiSeq 2500. The second PCR ran for roughly 7 to 12 cycles and used a J-beta primer mix along with a sample-barcoded 5' primer. The public reads were run again by TCRdb, first through fastp at Q25 and then through MiXCR, and only productive beta chains were kept. Rows with a matching CDR3 protein are joined into one entry that keeps the most common DNA and genes. This sample gives more than 650,000 distinct CDR3 sequences in total; around 25% of them show up just once. 3% of the sample comes from the top ten. The same data also contributed to another study, on T cells of mothers and their children.

Sequencing was carried out using blood. All receptors come from a boy aged 5-17 years in good health.

V and J are TRBV2 and TRBJ2-5; D call uncertain. The assigned J gene may be wrong: the sequence end matches TRBJ2-7 better. The CDR3 is 12 residues long. Germline V lookup: CDR1 SNHLY, CDR2 FYNNEI. The CDR3 nucleotides read TGTGCCAGCAGAACTCAGGATTACGAGCAGTACTTC. Protein product: CASRTQDYEQYF.

The table lists this clonotype with a few counts. The junction departs from germline at one end; a sequencing error may be responsible. The chain links TRBV5-1 to TRBJ2-1; maybe TRBD2 (5 bases). The CDR3 is 16 residues long. Germline values: CDR1 SGHRS, CDR2 YFSETQ. CDR3: CASSLASGSSYNEQSF. The CDR3 DNA sequence: TGCGCCAGCAGCTTGGCTTCGGGGAGCTCCTACAATGAGCAGTCCTTC.

This clonotype was recorded only once. The rearrangement joins TRBV28 to TRBJ1-6; TRBD1 matches 8 bases. Trimming removed 2 bases from V and 8 bases from J; junction bases left unmatched: 5. The CDR3 covers 15 residues. Germline CDR1 is MDHEN and CDR2 is SYDVKM. The CDR3 is CASSLPGQVDSPLHF. The CDR3 DNA reads TGTGCCAGCAGTTTACCGGGACAGGTGGATTCACCCCTCCACTTT.

This chain links TRBV10-3 with TRBJ2-5; maybe TRBD1 (5 bases). This CDR3 is built from 13 residues. The V and J ends lost 0 bases and 5 bases respectively, with 7 bases between them. Germline lookup yields CDR1 ENHRY and CDR2 SYGVKD. The CDR3 DNA sequence: TGTGCCATCAGTGAGTCATCAGGGGAGACCCAGTACTTC. Encoded protein: CAISESSGETQYF.

V is TRBV20-1 and J is TRBJ2-7; D is tentatively TRBD1 or TRBD2 (5 bases each). CDR1 and CDR2 (germline): DFQATT, SNEGSKA (reference sequence). This CDR3 spans 13 amino acids. V dropped 6 bases and J dropped 0 bases, with 12 bases sitting between them. The CDR3 region has the DNA TGCAGTGCCATCAAGGGGAGCTCCTACGAGCAGTACTTC. Amino acid sequence: CSAIKGSSYEQYF.

The table lists this clonotype with a count of one. The J gene is TRBJ2-3, the V gene TRBV4-1, with D perhaps TRBD2 (5 bases). With 4 bases removed from V and 4 bases from J, the gap between germline ends came to 21 bases. Germline V gene lookup returns CDR1 MGHRA and CDR2 YSYEKL. CDR3 length: 17 residues. The CDR3 sequence: CASSLTYREPLPDTQYF. For the CDR3, the DNA is TGCGCCAGCAGCCTCACCTACCGGGAACCGTTGCCAGATACGCAGTATTTT.

V is TRBV20-1 and J is TRBJ2-6; D might be TRBD2 (7 bases). This CDR3 spans 15 amino acids. CDR1 and CDR2 from the germline V gene are DFQATT and SNEGSKA (reference sequence). The CDR3 region has the DNA TGCAGCGGGGGGCGGCTTAGCTCTGGGGCCAACGTCCTGACTTTC. It yields the protein CSGGRLSSGANVLTF.

This chain joins TRBV3-1 and TRBJ2-7; D gene unclear. This CDR3 comprises 15 residues. Germline V gives CDR1 LGHDT, CDR2 YNNKEL (reference sequence). Trimming left V 0 bases short and J 0 bases short, with 9 bases between. DNA for the CDR3: TGTGCCAGCAGCCAAGATTTTGAGATCTCCTACGAGCAGTACTTC. This codes for CASSQDFEISYEQYF.

This sequence joins TRBV29-1 and TRBJ2-4, with a weak D call TRBD1 (6 bases). Germline V CDR1 and CDR2: SQVTM, ANQGSEA. Trimming left V 4 bases short and J 4 bases short, with 14 bases between. This CDR3 has 14 residues. CDR3 in amino acids: CSVAGDTQKNIQYF. CDR3 bases: TGCAGCGTTGCCGGGGACACTCAGAAAAACATTCAGTACTTC. Variable domain in full (rest from reference TRBV29-1 and TRBJ2-4): SAVISQKPSRDICQRGTSLTIQCQVDSQVTMMFWYRQQPGQSLTLIATANQGSEATYESGFVIDKFPISRPNLTFSTLTVSNMSPEDSSIYLCSVAGDTQKNIQYFGAGTRLSVL.

The rearrangement links TRBV7-2 to TRBJ1-5, with D unresolved. The CDR3 length is 13 residues. V lost 4 bases, J lost 0 bases, and 4 bases lay in between. CDR1 SGHTA and CDR2 FQGNSA come from the germline V gene. The CDR3 sequence: CASSWDSNQPQHF. Written as DNA, the CDR3 is TGTGCCAGCAGCTGGGATAGCAATCAGCCCCAGCATTTT.

The chain links TRBV27 to TRBJ2-5, with D maybe TRBD1 (5 bases). The CDR3 sequence is 16 residues long. Per germline, CDR1 MNHEY and CDR2 SMNVEV (reference sequence). V was shortened by 8 bases and J by 2 bases, with 21 bases between the two germline ends. CDR3 sequence: CASGLSQEKLQETQYF. The CDR3, as DNA: TGTGCCAGCGGCTTATCACAGGAGAAACTTCAAGAGACCCAGTACTTC.

The sample holds a few counts of this clonotype. The chain uses TRBV12-3 or TRBV12-4 and TRBJ2-7; tentatively, D is TRBD1 or TRBD2 (6 bases each). CDR3 length equals 13 residues. Trimming removed 7 bases from V and 7 bases from J, with 17 bases in between. CDR3 nucleotide sequence: TGTGCCAGCACCCCCGGGCAGGGGAGGGAGCAGTACTTC. This translates into CASTPGQGREQYF.

This clonotype was seen more than once but under ten times. The chain combines TRBV5-1 with TRBJ1-4; TRBD1 might be the D (5 bases). CDR1 is SGHRS and CDR2 is YFSETQ in the germline V gene. The V gene lost 4 bases and the J gene lost 3 bases, with 13 bases spanning the gap. The CDR3 spans 15 residues. The DNA for the CDR3 is TGCGCCAGCAGCCTAGCAGGGATTGCTAATGAAAAACTGTTTTTT. Translated, it gives CASSLAGIANEKLFF.

This clonotype was detected only once. The chain uses TRBV28 and TRBJ2-5; no clear D gene. The J call is in doubt because the DNA end fits TRBJ2-7 better. Germline lookup yields CDR1 MDHEN and CDR2 SYDVKM. This CDR3 contains 13 residues. Written as DNA, the CDR3 is TGTGCCAGCAGTACGCTTACCCCCTACGAGCAGTACTTC. This sequence encodes CASSTLTPYEQYF.

This clonotype has more than one count but fewer than ten. The genes are TRBV7-9 and TRBJ2-5; maybe TRBD1 (6 bases). The CDR3 runs 16 residues. CDR1 is SEHNR and CDR2 is FQNEAQ in the germline V gene (reference sequence). V lost 1 base to trimming and J lost 5 bases, with 17 bases between them. The CDR3 DNA reads TGTGCCAGCAGCTTAGAGGGATTCGGGACATCGGAGACCCAGTACTTC. Its protein product is CASSLEGFGTSETQYF.

The chain employs TRBV20-1 and TRBJ1-5, with D unclear. Trimming took 0 bases from V and 4 from J, leaving 13 bases between them. Germline assignment: CDR1 DFQATT and CDR2 SNEGSKA (reference sequence). The CDR3 contains 15 residues. DNA of the CDR3: TGCAGTGCTAGAGAGGCCAGAGGTACAAATCAGCCCCAGCATTTT. Amino acid sequence: CSAREARGTNQPQHF.